This T cell receptor beta chain was obtained from a study of CD8+CD57+ T cells in acquired aplastic anemia. V shed 5 bases and J shed 4 bases, with 14 bases lying between them. The CDR3 is 14 amino acids. CDR1 is MNHEY, CDR2 SMNVEV, per germline (reference sequence). It was genomic DNA that served as the template for profiling TCR beta VDJ and CDR3. Each CDR3 protein gets one entry after TCRdb re-called the reads with MiXCR. Among about 250,000 distinct CDR3 sequences listed, 40% to 50% were seen once. This clonotype was picked up a small number of times. Sequencing involved patients with CD8+CD57+ cell expansion previously shown by flow cytometry.

J is TRBJ2-5 and V is TRBV27; possibly TRBD1 for D (6 bases). This TCR was sampled from a human donor with aplastic anemia. Sequenced sample: sorted CD4+, CD8+, or CD8+CD57+ T cells (not recorded which) from PBMCs. The CDR3 sequence: CASSRGSNLETQYF. CDR3 sequence (DNA): TGTGCCAGCAGTAGGGGGAGCAATCTAGAGACCCAGTACTTC.